Below are 24 T cell receptor beta chains sequenced from a single sample in a study of blood T cell repertoires in COVID-19. Some clones are missing from TCRdb's copy, which holds only in-frame ones; the method was immunoSEQ multiplex PCR. Of approximately 100,000 clones listed, just over 85% are singletons. Sample: PBMCs or T cells enriched from blood (not recorded which). The source of these receptors is a woman in her forties or fifties who had recovered from COVID-19.

The genes are TRBV20-1 and TRBJ2-7, with 12 bases identical to TRBD2. The junction had 15 bases not matched to a gene; V was cut back by 3 bases and J by 9 bases. This CDR3 is 16 amino acids long. The germline V gene has CDR1 DFQATT and CDR2 SNEGSKA (reference sequence). CDR3 amino acids: CSASRLAGAGRWGQYF. The DNA for the CDR3 is TGCAGTGCTAGTAGACTAGCGGGAGCCGGTCGTTGGGGGCAGTACTTC.

This chain links TRBV14 with TRBJ2-7; tentatively, D is TRBD2 (5 bases). V was clipped by 2 bases and J by 2 bases, with 10 bases between them. The CDR3 contains 14 residues. Per germline, CDR1 SGHDN and CDR2 FVKESK. This CDR3 reads CASSQLGLTYEQYF. The CDR3 DNA follows: TGTGCCAGCAGCCAACTCGGACTCACCTACGAGCAGTACTTC. Complete variable domain (other parts from reference TRBV14 and TRBJ2-7): EAGVTQFPSHSVIEKGQTVTLRCDPISGHDNLYWYRRVMGKEIKFLLHFVKESKQDESGMPNNRFLAERTGGTYSTLKVQPAELEDSGVYFCASSQLGLTYEQYFGPGTRLTVT.

This chain joins TRBV5-4 and TRBJ1-2, with unresolved D. V was shortened by 4 bases and J by 2 bases, with 15 bases between the two germline ends. Germline assignment: CDR1 SGHNT and CDR2 YYREEE (reference sequence). CDR3 size: 15 residues. The CDR3 loop is CASSLGLAGNYGYTF. Here the CDR3 DNA reads TGTGCCAGCAGCCTGGGCCTAGCGGGAAACTATGGCTACACCTTC.

CDR3 in DNA: TGTGCCAGCAGTCATAACCAGGGGTTTTCTCTTGAAAAACTGTTTTTT. This sequence encodes CASSHNQGFSLEKLFF. V and J are TRBV28 and TRBJ1-4, with a tentative D call TRBD1 (6 bases). Trimming took 5 bases from V and 7 from J, leaving 20 bases between them. This CDR3 spans 16 amino acids. The germline CDR1 and CDR2 sequences are MDHEN and SYDVKM. Filled out from reference TRBV28 and TRBJ1-4, the complete variable domain reads DVKVTQSSRYLVKRTGEKVFLECVQDMDHENMFWYRQDPGLGLRLIYFSYDVKMKEKGDIPEGYSVSREKKERFSLILESASTNQTSMYLCASSHNQGFSLEKLFFGSGTQLSVL.

V usage is TRBV3-1 (or the pseudogene TRBV3-2) and J usage is TRBJ1-2; 7 bases match TRBD1. CDR1 and CDR2 from the germline V gene are LGHDT and YNNKEL (reference sequence). J lost 8 bases, V lost 0 bases, and 6 bases had no gene match. This CDR3 has 14 amino acids. The chain's CDR3 is CASSQDRQGRGYTF. DNA of the CDR3: TGTGCCAGCAGCCAAGATAGACAGGGTCGGGGCTACACCTTC.

In this sample, this clone turned up once. The chain couples TRBV25-1 to TRBJ2-3; D not certain. The V gene's germline CDR1 is MGHDK and CDR2 SYGVNS. This CDR3 comprises 13 residues. V lost 0 bases, J lost 4 bases, and 5 bases lay in between. CDR3 amino acids: CASSEYNSDTQYF. As DNA, the CDR3 is TGTGCCAGCAGTGAATATAATTCAGATACGCAGTATTTT.

The chain employs TRBV28 and TRBJ1-6; D is undetermined. Germline CDR1 is MDHEN and CDR2 is SYDVKM. This CDR3 region has 11 residues. The ends were cut back, 7 bases at V and 8 bases at J, with 6 bases in the middle. CDR3 sequence (DNA): TGTGCCAGCAATGAGGATTCACCCCTCCACTTT. Translating gives CASNEDSPLHF.

This clone was seen only once. The genes are TRBV30 and TRBJ2-1; weak D call: TRBD2 (5 bases). Germline assignment: CDR1 GTSNPN and CDR2 SVGIG (reference sequence). V was trimmed by 0 bases and J by 3 bases, leaving 12 bases between them. This CDR3 has 15 amino acids. CDR3 sequence: CAWSVRDRYYNEQFF. The CDR3 DNA sequence: TGTGCCTGGAGTGTCCGGGATCGCTACTACAATGAGCAGTTCTTC. Drawing the rest from reference TRBV30 and TRBJ2-1, the complete variable domain is SQTIHQWPATLVQPVGSPLSLECTVEGTSNPNLYWYRQAAGRGLQLLFYSVGIGQISSEVPQNLSASRPQDRQFILSSKKLLLSDSGFYLCAWSVRDRYYNEQFFGPGTRLTVL.

The CDR3 protein is CATSLASNYGYTF. In DNA form, the CDR3 reads TGTGCCACCAGCCTTGCGTCTAACTATGGCTACACCTTC. V and J are TRBV15 and TRBJ1-2, with D unclear. The CDR3 is made up of 13 amino acids. Deletions cut 5 bases from V and 0 bases from J, with 7 bases between. Germline V CDR1 and CDR2: LNHNV, YYDKDF (reference sequence). Full variable domain (missing parts from reference TRBV15 and TRBJ1-2): DAMVIQNPRYQVTQFGKPVTLSCSQTLNHNVMYWYQQKSSQAPKLLFHYYDKDFNNEADTPDNFQSRRPNTSFCFLDIRSPGLGDTAMYLCATSLASNYGYTFGSGTRLTVV.

V and J are TRBV15 and TRBJ1-4, with TRBD1 matching over 10 bases. CDR1 and CDR2 from the germline V gene are LNHNV and YYDKDF (reference sequence). The ends lost 1 base at V and 5 bases at J; junction bases unmatched: 1. This CDR3 comprises 15 residues. The CDR3 bases are TGTGCCACCAGCAGAGTGGACAGGGGGAATGAAAAACTGTTTTTT. Protein product: CATSRVDRGNEKLFF.

The gene calls are TRBV5-1 and TRBJ2-5; the match to TRBD2 covers 14 bases. There are 16 residues in the CDR3. V lost 4 bases to trimming and J lost 3 bases; unmatched junction nucleotides: 5. The germline CDR1 and CDR2 sequences are SGHRS and YFSETQ. This CDR3 reads CASSPGTSGGEETQYF. CDR3 sequence (DNA): TGCGCCAGCAGCCCGGGGACTAGCGGGGGTGAAGAGACCCAGTACTTC. The variable domain in full, with the rest retrieved from reference TRBV5-1 and TRBJ2-5, is KAGVTQTPRYLIKTRGQQVTLSCSPISGHRSVSWYQQTPGQGLQFLFEYFSETQRNKGNFPGRFSGRQFSNSRSEMNVSTLELGDSALYLCASSPGTSGGEETQYFGPGTRLLVL.

The rearrangement links TRBV6-2 or TRBV6-3 to TRBJ2-6; maybe TRBD1 (5 bases). From germline, CDR1 is MNHEY and CDR2 SVGEGT. The CDR3 loop spans 15 amino acids. Trimming took off 5 bases at V and 3 bases at J, with 11 bases between the two ends. DNA for the CDR3: TGTGCCAGCAGTCAGGGCGGTTTTGGGGCCAACGTCCTGACTTTC. This translates into CASSQGGFGANVLTF.

The rearrangement links TRBV5-1 to TRBJ2-1; 7 nucleotides line up with TRBD2. This CDR3 region has 22 residues. The V and J ends lost 1 base and 8 bases, in that order; junction bases with no gene match: 30. CDR1 is SGHRS and CDR2 is YFSETQ in the germline V gene. The CDR3 DNA is TGCGCCAGCAGCTTGAAACCCTCCAGGACGGGGATAGGTAAAGCGGGAAGTGATGAGCAGTTCTTC. Protein product: CASSLKPSRTGIGKAGSDEQFF.

The V gene is TRBV5-1, the J gene TRBJ1-1; tentative D call: TRBD1 (5 bases). The CDR3 runs to 14 residues. Per the germline V gene, CDR1 is SGHRS and CDR2 is YFSETQ. Between the trimmed V and J ends, which lost 3 bases and 1 base, there was a span of 10 bases. Here the CDR3 DNA reads TGCGCCAGCAGCTGGGGGACTTCGAACACTGAAGCTTTCTTT. Translation: CASSWGTSNTEAFF.

CDR3 amino acids: CASSRKEGAYEQYF. The CDR3 region has the DNA TGTGCCAGCAGCCGGAAAGAGGGGGCCTACGAGCAGTACTTC. The genes are TRBV27 and TRBJ2-7, with a weak D call TRBD1 (6 bases). This CDR3 contains 14 residues. Germline CDR1 is MNHEY and CDR2 is SMNVEV (reference sequence). V gave up 6 bases and J gave up 2 bases, with 14 bases separating them.

The V gene is TRBV30, the J gene TRBJ2-1; maybe TRBD2 (6 bases). CDR3 size: 13 residues. The germline V and J ends were trimmed by 3 bases and 9 bases, with 15 bases remaining between them. CDR1 and CDR2 from the germline V gene are GTSNPN and SVGIG (reference sequence). The DNA of the CDR3 is TGTGCCTGGAGCGACCGGCGGGGTTCTGAGCAGTTCTTC. Encoded protein: CAWSDRRGSEQFF. The complete variable domain, with remaining parts taken from reference TRBV30 and TRBJ2-1, reads SQTIHQWPATLVQPVGSPLSLECTVEGTSNPNLYWYRQAAGRGLQLLFYSVGIGQISSEVPQNLSASRPQDRQFILSSKKLLLSDSGFYLCAWSDRRGSEQFFGPGTRLTVL.

The J gene is TRBJ2-2, the V gene TRBV24-1; the match to TRBD2 covers 8 bases. Per the germline V gene, CDR1 is KGHDR and CDR2 is SFDVKD. J gave up 7 bases and V 4 bases, and 7 bases lay outside the gene matches. The CDR3 loop spans 15 amino acids. The CDR3 is CATSDQRESRGELFF. For the CDR3, the DNA is TGTGCCACCAGTGACCAGCGGGAGAGTCGCGGGGAGCTGTTTTTT.

The chain couples TRBV24-1 to TRBJ2-3; a possible D gene is TRBD1 (5 bases). Germline assignment: CDR1 KGHDR and CDR2 SFDVKD. Trimming cost V 1 base and J 6 bases, with 10 bases left between them. The CDR3 consists of 14 residues. The CDR3 bases are TGTGCCACCAGTGATTTAGGGGTGTCGGATACGCAGTATTTT. Translation: CATSDLGVSDTQYF.

This clone was counted once. This sequence joins TRBV5-4 and TRBJ2-3; D is possibly TRBD2 (6 bases). Looked up from germline, CDR1 is SGHNT and CDR2 is YYREEE (reference sequence). V shed 3 bases and J shed 0 bases, with 20 bases lying between them. The CDR3 totals 18 residues. This chain's CDR3 is CASSSAGGMGQSTDTQYF. CDR3 coding DNA: TGTGCCAGCAGCTCGGCCGGGGGTATGGGGCAAAGCACAGATACGCAGTATTTT.

This chain uses TRBV24-1 with TRBJ1-2; unclear D gene. Trimming removed 3 bases at V and 4 bases at J, with 5 bases between. Germline-derived CDR1 and CDR2 are KGHDR and SFDVKD. The CDR3 extends over 12 amino acids. CDR3 in amino acids: CATSDVSYGYTF. CDR3 bases: TGTGCCACCAGTGATGTCTCCTATGGCTACACCTTC.

This chain links TRBV28 with TRBJ2-1, with 8 bases identical to TRBD1. Trimming at V came to 3 bases and at J to 2 bases, leaving 9 bases not matched to a gene. Germline V gene data show CDR1 as MDHEN and CDR2 as SYDVKM. This CDR3 comprises 17 residues. CDR3 sequence reads: CASSLTSDRGPYNEQFF. The CDR3 region has the DNA TGTGCCAGCAGTTTGACGTCCGACAGGGGTCCCTACAATGAGCAGTTCTTC.

This chain links TRBV12-5 with TRBJ2-1; the match to TRBD2 covers 15 bases. Germline-derived CDR1 and CDR2 are LGHNT and FRNRAP. The CDR3 is made up of 17 amino acids. The V and J ends lost 6 bases and 1 base, in that order; junction bases with no gene match: 4. The DNA of the CDR3 is TGTGCTAGTGGACGGACTAGCGGGGGGGATTCCTACAATGAGCAGTTCTTC. This gives the protein CASGRTSGGDSYNEQFF.

This clone occurred a few times. CDR3: CASSPVGTGDIEQYF. The CDR3 nucleotides read TGTGCCAGCAGCCCCGTCGGGACAGGGGATATCGAGCAGTACTTC. The rearrangement links TRBV28 to TRBJ2-7; 10 bases agree with TRBD1. The junction had 11 bases not matched to a gene; V was cut back by 6 bases and J by 6 bases. The CDR3 is 15 amino acids. The germline gives CDR1 MDHEN, CDR2 SYDVKM. The full variable domain, rest sourced from reference TRBV28 and TRBJ2-7, is DVKVTQSSRYLVKRTGEKVFLECVQDMDHENMFWYRQDPGLGLRLIYFSYDVKMKEKGDIPEGYSVSREKKERFSLILESASTNQTSMYLCASSPVGTGDIEQYFGPGTRLTVT.

The CDR3 spells CASRTGTGLHYGYTF. Written as DNA, the CDR3 is TGTGCCAGTAGAACCGGGACAGGGTTACACTATGGCTACACCTTC. The rearrangement uses TRBV19 and TRBJ1-2; 9 bases match TRBD1. V gave up 6 bases and J gave up 3 bases; unmatched junction bases: 8. The germline V gene has CDR1 LNHDA and CDR2 SQIVND (reference sequence). The CDR3 consists of 15 residues. The complete variable domain, with remaining parts taken from reference TRBV19 and TRBJ1-2, reads DGGITQSPKYLFRKEGQNVTLSCEQNLNHDAMYWYRQDPGQGLRLIYYSQIVNDFQKGDIAEGYSVSREKKESFPLTVTSAQKNPTAFYLCASRTGTGLHYGYTFGSGTRLTVV.